Listed below are T cell receptor beta chains from one sample, sequenced in a study of shared clonotypes between healthy human individuals. Profiling relied on immunoSEQ multiplex PCR, and the TCRdb table lists in-frame clones only, not all of them. This table has millions of clones, approximately 94% appearing once. Sequenced input: naive CD8+ T cells from PBMCs. These receptors were taken from a man younger than 30 in good health. Some clones in this sample may be carry-over from other donors' samples. CDR3s leave out the opening cysteine and the closing phenylalanine or tryptophan. A D gene is named only where the DNA matches it firmly.

TRBV7-6,.,ASSLDGVLNTEAF
TRBV10-1,TRBD2,ASSESTGGPGEQF
TRBV9,.,ASSVASATASVGEQY
TRBV2,.,ASSESRVWPDTQY
TRBV7-9,TRBD2,ASSPGLAGGESYEQY
TRBV7-9,TRBD2,ASSFRLAGSYNEQF
TRBV6-5,TRBD2,ASSWSSGRPNEQY
TRBV15,.,ATSSDGLEQQY
TRBV7-8,TRBD2,ASSFAAGVSETQY
TRBV27,.,ASSLIGGEQY
TRBV7-6,TRBD2,ASSLARRGLAGVKETQY
TRBV5-6,TRBD2,ASSSTSGGNYEQY
TRBV27,.,ASSLTIQGYEQY
TRBV4-1,TRBD2,ASSQGSSGASSGANVLT
TRBV28,TRBD1,GSDRGLPNEQY
TRBV4-1,.,ASSQGGSSYNEQF
TRBV10-1,TRBD2,ASSAPGLAGGRSDTQY
TRBV6-5,TRBD1,ASRSGGEQF
TRBV4-3,TRBD1,ASSQADRGLNTEAF
TRBV9,TRBD2,ASSVGSGTSVTGELF
TRBV9,.,ASSPRTGSGTEAF
TRBV15,.,ATSREMQRF
TRBV7-9,.,ASSLTSRQASNEKLF
TRBV4-1,.,ASSQDSRHTQY
TRBV10-3,TRBD2,AISEGSGTQY
TRBV4-1,.,ASSVRQEIKPQH
TRBV7-9,TRBD2,ASRTLAGGPYTGELF
TRBV7-8,TRBD1,ASSLERTGKVEQF
TRBV5-4,.,ASSLAGGYGYT
TRBV4-1,.,ASSQDGIQSYGYT
TRBV5-5,TRBD1,ASSTQGAAYGYT
TRBV27,.,ASSEGAHSYEQY
TRBV14,.,ASSQEETGTQETQY
TRBV6-1,.,ASSEGNYLGYQETQY
TRBV6-5,TRBD1,ASSLQGAYNEQF
TRBV19,TRBD1,ASSIGPGGTEAF
TRBV19,TRBD2,ASRESGSLIQY
TRBV9,TRBD2,ASSEGTSGYTGELF
TRBV19,TRBD1,ASSMRTGGSYEQY
TRBV11-2,.,ASRFQDGKTQY
TRBV9,.,ASSLRGDVGAYEQY